These 11 T cell receptor beta chains were all obtained from the same sample, sequenced in a study of cytomegalovirus exposure and HLA in healthy donors. Both 60 Vbeta primers and 13 Jbeta primers went into the PCR. Assay used: immunoSEQ multiplex PCR; TCRdb lists only in-frame clones, some missing. Altogether 100,000 to 150,000 clones are present, 60% to 85% being singletons, with the ten largest covering less than 3.5%. The sequencing sample was made of PBMCs. The receptor set was obtained from a woman aged 40 to 55 in good health and CMV-seropositive.

The chain joins TRBV19 to TRBJ2-2; 10 bases align to TRBD2. This CDR3 region has 15 residues. The germline V gene has CDR1 LNHDA and CDR2 SQIVND (reference sequence). V lost 9 bases, J lost 4 bases, and 8 bases stayed unmatched. The CDR3: CASPRASGGTGELFF. The CDR3 nucleotides are TGTGCCAGCCCTAGGGCTAGCGGGGGCACCGGGGAGCTGTTTTTT.

The chain carries TRBV27 and TRBJ1-3; D is undetermined. This CDR3 is 14 amino acids long. CDR1 is MNHEY, CDR2 SMNVEV, per germline (reference sequence). Trimming left V 7 bases short and J 4 bases short, with 14 bases between. CDR3 in DNA: TGTGCCAGCATAGAAGCCGCGGGCGGAAACACCATATATTTT. Translating gives CASIEAAGGNTIYF.

CDR3 coding DNA: TGTGCCAGCAGTCCTTCCCAGGGGTCCTATGGCTACACCTTC. As protein: CASSPSQGSYGYTF. The genes are TRBV7-2 and TRBJ1-2, with TRBD1 as a possible D gene (6 bases). The CDR3 is 14 amino acids. Trimming removed 6 bases from V and 4 bases from J, with 15 bases in between. Germline CDR1 is SGHTA and CDR2 is FQGNSA.

The chain employs TRBV25-1 and TRBJ1-1; tentatively, D is TRBD1 (6 bases). The V end lost 7 bases, the J end lost 0 bases, and 18 bases lay between the germline ends. Germline V CDR1 and CDR2: MGHDK, SYGVNS. The CDR3 consists of 16 residues. The CDR3 DNA follows: TGTGCCAGCACCCAAGGGGGATTCTACATGAACACTGAAGCTTTCTTT. This translates into CASTQGGFYMNTEAFF. The entire variable domain, with the rest obtained from reference TRBV25-1 and TRBJ1-1, is as follows: EADIYQTPRYLVIGTGKKITLECSQTMGHDKMYWYQQDPGMELHLIHYSYGVNSTEKGDLSSESTVSRIRTEHFPLTLESARPSHTSQYLCASTQGGFYMNTEAFFGQGTRLTVV.

This chain uses TRBV14 with TRBJ1-1, with 7 bases lining up with TRBD1. The CDR3 is 18 residues long. Germline V gene sequence: CDR1 SGHDN, CDR2 FVKESK. Trimming took 1 base from V and 3 from J; bases not matched to a gene: 14. CDR3 residues: CASSQGLRQGPRDTEAFF. CDR3 bases: TGTGCCAGCAGCCAAGGTTTAAGACAGGGCCCCAGGGACACTGAAGCTTTCTTT.

This CDR3 reads CSARARVVTDTQYF. CDR3 sequence (DNA): TGCAGCGCAAGAGCCAGGGTTGTGACAGATACGCAGTATTTT. This chain joins TRBV29-1 and TRBJ2-3, with D tentatively TRBD1 (5 bases). Germline CDR1 is SQVTM and CDR2 is ANQGSEA. Trimming took 7 bases from V and 3 from J, leaving 17 bases between them. The CDR3 has 14 amino acids.

The chain couples TRBV9 to TRBJ2-7; no clear D. CDR3 length equals 12 residues. Deletions cut 0 bases from V and 6 bases from J, with 7 bases between. The germline V gene has CDR1 SGDLS and CDR2 YYNGEE. CDR3 protein: CASSVVVAEQYF. The CDR3 coding sequence is TGTGCCAGCAGCGTAGTAGTTGCCGAGCAGTACTTC.

The rearrangement joins TRBV18 to TRBJ1-1; TRBD1 aligns across 7 bases. With V trimmed by 4 bases and J by 5 bases, 4 bases remained unmatched. Germline V gives CDR1 KGHSH, CDR2 LQKENI. The CDR3 runs to 13 residues. The CDR3 spells CASSQGAETEAFF. In nucleotides, the CDR3 is TGTGCCAGCTCACAGGGGGCAGAGACTGAAGCTTTCTTT.

In its sample, this clone was seen a few times. This chain links TRBV5-6 with TRBJ1-2, with 10 bases fitting TRBD1. Per germline, CDR1 SGHDT and CDR2 YYEEEE. Trimming cost V 4 bases and J 8 bases; bases outside gene matches: 5. The CDR3 sequence is 13 residues long. Here the CDR3 DNA reads TGTGCCAGCAGCGGGACAGGGGTCGGCGGCTACACCTTC. Its translation is CASSGTGVGGYTF.

V and J are TRBV19 and TRBJ2-1; 7 bases fit TRBD1. Germline loops: CDR1 LNHDA, CDR2 SQIVND (reference sequence). The CDR3 spans 14 residues. Trimming removed 5 bases from V and 5 bases from J; junction bases left unmatched: 6. The CDR3 nucleotides are TGTGCCAGTAGTCCAGGACAGGCCAACAATGAGCAGTTCTTC. Translation: CASSPGQANNEQFF. Filled out from reference TRBV19 and TRBJ2-1, the complete variable domain reads DGGITQSPKYLFRKEGQNVTLSCEQNLNHDAMYWYRQDPGQGLRLIYYSQIVNDFQKGDIAEGYSVSREKKESFPLTVTSAQKNPTAFYLCASSPGQANNEQFFGPGTRLTVL.

This clone occurred a few times. This sequence joins TRBV5-1 and TRBJ2-1, with 12 bases aligning to TRBD2. V was clipped by 0 bases and J by 7 bases; unmatched bases: 5. This CDR3 is 16 amino acids long. In germline, CDR1 is SGHRS, CDR2 YFSETQ. This chain's CDR3 is CASSLGLAGGPNEQFF. The CDR3 DNA is TGCGCCAGCAGCTTGGGGCTAGCGGGAGGGCCAAATGAGCAGTTCTTC.